This entry describes one T cell receptor beta chain. The antigen it recognizes is unknown. No base quality values were provided; no much bigger clone lies one nucleotide off. The sample belongs to a study of Graves' ophthalmopathy and Graves' hyperthyroidism (dated by TCRdb to 2016 to 2019). Describing the broader study: Peripheral blood was collected at initial diagnosis, prior to any treatment. TCR beta repertoire signatures were used to distinguish Graves' ophthalmopathy from Graves' hyperthyroidism and to predict progression to ophthalmopathy. In total, 135 blood samples were TCR-sequenced: fewer than 50 ophthalmopathy, some 75 hyperthyroidism and approximately 17 hyperthyroidism-to-ophthalmopathy patients. To explore V-J signatures distinguishing ophthalmopathy from hyperthyroidism, a discovery set of under 110 patients (about 44 ophthalmopathy, 55 to 60 stable hyperthyroidism) was enrolled. An independent validation cohort was composed of approximately 18 hyperthyroidism patients and more than 15 patients who later progressed from hyperthyroidism to ophthalmopathy. In about six hyperthyroidism patients, T-cell repertoires of thyroid tissue and blood were compared. Once sampling was done, hyperthyroidism patients were given methimazole at a starting dose of 30 mg daily, while ophthalmopathy patients were given high-dose intravenous methylprednisolone. Overall study results and their limits: Among expanded thyroid clonotypes with frequency above 0.001, most also showed up in blood, which suggests that blood repertoires may reflect the thyroid immune response. In cross-validation, the 13-signature model distinguished ophthalmopathy from stable hyperthyroidism with around 90% sensitivity and over 81% specificity, while in the test set the corresponding values were 80% and 75%. No statistical method was used to set the sample size in advance, and the investigators knew which group each participant was assigned to. In validation, the model predicted ophthalmopathy progression with 55% to 71% sensitivity and less than 80% specificity; approximately 12 predicted patients were CT-confirmed with GO in a median of 6.5 months.

CDR1 SGHTA and CDR2 FQGNSA were looked up in the germline V gene. The CDR3 measures 12 amino acids from cysteine to phenylalanine. Just the 36-base CDR3 DNA is kept, in frame starting at base 1. The junction shows trimming of 6 bases on V and 6 bases on J, plus 12 bases between the germline ends. Patients with ophthalmopathy had moderately to severely active disease, with a Clinical Activity Score of 3 or more, a NOSPECS grade of 4 or more, and a disease duration of less than 3 months. Patients with other autoimmune diseases, uncontrolled infections, pregnancy or lactation were excluded. Diagnosis relied on clinical symptoms, serum thyroxine, TRAb, thyroid ultrasound and orbital computed tomography. PBMCs were isolated from approximately 10 ml of fresh peripheral blood by Ficoll-Paque density gradient centrifugation. Trizol reagent was used to extract the total RNA, and its quality was then checked on an Agilent 2100 Bioanalyzer.

For repertoire sequencing, TCR beta CDR3 regions were amplified from RNA transcripts. A first-round RT-PCR used HTBI primers with the Qiagen OneStep RT-PCR kit, followed by a second-round multiplex PCR, size selection and purification. Libraries were sequenced on an Illumina HiSeq2000 using paired-end 100 bp reads. In the original analysis: SOAPnuke was used for read processing, and reads with adapters, uncalled bases, a mean Phred below 15, or no exact constant-primer or identifier match were discarded. COPE v1.2.5 was used to merge high-quality paired reads. Unique nucleotide sequences were defined as clonotypes and aligned to IMGT TRB V, D and J references using MiTCR v1.1. Only V-J combinations with frequency above 0.0001 were analysed, covering approximately 99% of repertoires. For each V-J combination, a TCR clonal expansion and chaos score was defined as F50 clonal expansion divided by the chaos observed in the TCRdist matrix. Welch's t-statistics and random forest were used to reduce the features to approximately 13 V-J combinations, which were then used as input to a naive Bayes classifier. The Morisita-Horn index was used to measure how similar the thyroid and blood repertoires were. The raw public data were reprocessed by TCRdb itself: fastp quality trimming at Q25, MiXCR clonotype calling, in-frame beta chains only. CDR3 protein duplicates are merged, each entry listing the most common genes and DNA. The V and J calls were not made by the authors but by TCRdb's processing. Within this sample are 300,000 to 400,000 distinct CDR3 sequences, with roughly a sixth of them counted one time only. 9% to 15% of the sample goes to the ten largest clones.

Sequenced: peripheral blood. This TCR derives from an adult man with Graves' ophthalmopathy. The chain is made from TRBV7-2 and TRBJ2-7, with no confident D gene call. The CDR3: CASSESRAEQYF. The DNA sequence follows: TGTGCCAGCAGTGAATCCCGGGCCGAGCAGTACTTC.